The sequence of this T cell receptor (beta chain) was determined in a study of CXCR3-negative and CXCR3-positive naive CD8 T cells. Preparation of TRB cDNA libraries relied on 5' RACE carrying UMI labels. TCRdb reprocessed the 5' RACE reads and reports one entry per CDR3 protein, with no DNA. This table holds roughly 28,000 distinct CDR3 sequences. This CDR3 spans 15 amino acids. The germline CDR1 and CDR2 sequences are LNHNV and YYDKDF (reference sequence). Study conclusions and caveats: For memory CD8+ cells diversity was much lower, but both naive subsets had comparably high diversity. Naive CXCR3-positive and CXCR3-negative cells shared TRBV-TRBJ usage; memory cells diverged.

As for this clonotype: Its antigen is unidentified.

The chain links TRBV15 to TRBJ2-3; the D call of TRBD1 rests on TCRdb alone, since no DNA is present to check it. The source material was memory CD8+ T cells from blood. This clonotype was sampled from a human donor in good health. Some clones in this sample may be carry-over from other donors' samples. The CDR3 region is CATSRGTTHTDTQYF.